This T cell receptor beta chain was recovered during a study of blood T cell repertoires in COVID-19. Study overall: Samples representing acute and convalescent COVID-19 were sourced from the United States, Italy and Spain. In each case, the material was cDNA or gDNA derived from T cells, B-cell-depleted T cells, or PBMCs.

Looked up from germline, CDR1 is SGHVS and CDR2 is FQNEAQ. Trimming stripped 4 bases from V and 6 bases from J, with 12 bases between. There are 14 residues in the CDR3. Cohort allocation depended upon clinical history that participants reported. The protocol was immunoSEQ multiplex PCR, while the TCRdb copy is restricted to in-frame clones and leaves out a portion. The sample holds about 370,000 clones, roughly nine tenths seen once. The rearrangement links TRBV7-8 to TRBJ2-2; TRBD1 might be the D (6 bases). This clonotype originated in a man in his late teens or twenties who had recovered from COVID-19. The sample comprised PBMCs or T cells enriched from blood (not recorded which). The CDR3 DNA follows: TGTGCCAGCAGCTCAGACAGGCCGCCCGGGGAGCTGTTTTTT. It is translated as CASSSDRPPGELFF.